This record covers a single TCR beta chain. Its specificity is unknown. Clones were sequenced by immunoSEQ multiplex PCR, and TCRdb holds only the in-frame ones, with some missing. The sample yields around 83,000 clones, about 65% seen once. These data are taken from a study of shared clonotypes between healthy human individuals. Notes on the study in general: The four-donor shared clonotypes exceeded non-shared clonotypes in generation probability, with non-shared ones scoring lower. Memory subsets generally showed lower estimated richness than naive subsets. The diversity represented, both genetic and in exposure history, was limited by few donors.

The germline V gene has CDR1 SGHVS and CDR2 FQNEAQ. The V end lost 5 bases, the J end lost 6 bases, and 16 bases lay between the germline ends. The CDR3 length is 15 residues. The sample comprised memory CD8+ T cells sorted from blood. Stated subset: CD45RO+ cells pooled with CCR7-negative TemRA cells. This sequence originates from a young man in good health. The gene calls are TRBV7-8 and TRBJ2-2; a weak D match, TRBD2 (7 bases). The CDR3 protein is CASSLGEGGAGELFF. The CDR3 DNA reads TGTGCCAGCAGCCTTGGGGAGGGGGGCGCCGGGGAGCTGTTTTTT.